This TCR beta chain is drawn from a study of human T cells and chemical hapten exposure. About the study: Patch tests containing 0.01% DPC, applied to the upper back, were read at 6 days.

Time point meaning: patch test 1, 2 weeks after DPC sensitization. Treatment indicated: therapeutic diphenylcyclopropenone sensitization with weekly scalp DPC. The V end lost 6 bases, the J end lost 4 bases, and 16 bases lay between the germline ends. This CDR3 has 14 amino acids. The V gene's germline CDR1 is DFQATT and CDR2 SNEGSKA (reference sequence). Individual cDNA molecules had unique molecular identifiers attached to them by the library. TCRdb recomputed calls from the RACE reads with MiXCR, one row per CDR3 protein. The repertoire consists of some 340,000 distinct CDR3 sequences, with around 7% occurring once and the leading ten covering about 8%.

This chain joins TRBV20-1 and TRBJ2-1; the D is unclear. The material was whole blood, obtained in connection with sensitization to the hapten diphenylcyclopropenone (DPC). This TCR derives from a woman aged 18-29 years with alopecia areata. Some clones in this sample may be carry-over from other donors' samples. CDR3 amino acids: CSAPPVSLYNEQFF. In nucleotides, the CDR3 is TGCAGTGCCCCCCCAGTTTCCCTTTACAATGAGCAGTTCTTC.